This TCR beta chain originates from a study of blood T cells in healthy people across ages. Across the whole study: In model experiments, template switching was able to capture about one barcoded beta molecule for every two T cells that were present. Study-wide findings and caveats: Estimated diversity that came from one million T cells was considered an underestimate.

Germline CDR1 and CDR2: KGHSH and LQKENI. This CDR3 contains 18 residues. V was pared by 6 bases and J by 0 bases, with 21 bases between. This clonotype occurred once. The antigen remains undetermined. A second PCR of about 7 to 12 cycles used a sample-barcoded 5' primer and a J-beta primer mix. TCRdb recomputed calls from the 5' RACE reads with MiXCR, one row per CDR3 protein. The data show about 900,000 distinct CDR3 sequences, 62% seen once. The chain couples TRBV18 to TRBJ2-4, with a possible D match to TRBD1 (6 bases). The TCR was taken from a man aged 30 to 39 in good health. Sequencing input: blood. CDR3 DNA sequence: TGTGCCAGCTCCCGGGACACGACCGCGTTATTAGCCAAAAACATTCAGTACTTC. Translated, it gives CASSRDTTALLAKNIQYF.